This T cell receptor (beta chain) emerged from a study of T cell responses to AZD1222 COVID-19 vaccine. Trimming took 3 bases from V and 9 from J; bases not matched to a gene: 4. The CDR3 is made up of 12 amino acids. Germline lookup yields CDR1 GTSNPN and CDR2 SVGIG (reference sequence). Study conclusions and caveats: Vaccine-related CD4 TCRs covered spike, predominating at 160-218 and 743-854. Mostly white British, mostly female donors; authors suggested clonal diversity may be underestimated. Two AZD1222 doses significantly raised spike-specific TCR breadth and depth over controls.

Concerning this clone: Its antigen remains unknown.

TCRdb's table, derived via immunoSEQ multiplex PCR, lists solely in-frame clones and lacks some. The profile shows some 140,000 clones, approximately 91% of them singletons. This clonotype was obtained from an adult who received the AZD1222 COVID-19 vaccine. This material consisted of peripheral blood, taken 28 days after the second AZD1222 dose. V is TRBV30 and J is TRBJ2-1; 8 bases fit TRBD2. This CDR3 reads CAWSPGGVEQFF. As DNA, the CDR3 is TGTGCCTGGAGCCCCGGGGGGGTTGAGCAGTTCTTC. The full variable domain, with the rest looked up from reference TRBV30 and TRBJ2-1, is SQTIHQWPATLVQPVGSPLSLECTVEGTSNPNLYWYRQAAGRGLQLLFYSVGIGQISSEVPQNLSASRPQDRQFILSSKKLLLSDSGFYLCAWSPGGVEQFFGPGTRLTVL.